This TCR beta chain is drawn from a study of control samples from healthy donors and cancer patients. The CDR3 spans 14 residues. Trimming removed 1 base at V and 10 bases at J, with 16 bases between. Germline CDR1 and CDR2: MGHDK and SYGVNS. The protocol was immunoSEQ multiplex PCR, while the TCRdb copy is restricted to in-frame clones and leaves out a portion. The repertoire includes some 130,000 clones, more than 85% of them detected once, and around 9% sits in the top ten. Sequenced material: blood. The receptor comes from a woman in her twenties or thirties in good health. This sequence joins TRBV25-1 and TRBJ1-2, with D unclear. The DNA of the CDR3 is TGTGCCAGCAGTGAATCGGAGACATTCCTACTCTACACCTTC. The encoded protein is CASSESETFLLYTF.